These 17 T cell receptor beta chains were all obtained from the same sample, sequenced in a study of blood T cells in healthy people across ages. The authors ran a second PCR of about 7 to 11 cycles using a sample-barcoded 5' primer and a J-beta primer mix. One entry per CDR3 protein, called by TCRdb with MiXCR from the 5' RACE reads. The sample holds over 1,500,000 distinct CDR3 sequences, roughly two fifths seen once. The specimen was blood. Receptors originate from a human donor in good health.

This clonotype was counted a few times. V gene TRBV28 combines with J gene TRBJ1-5, with 10 nucleotides matching TRBD1. Germline V gene lookup returns CDR1 MDHEN and CDR2 SYDVKM. With 6 bases clipped from V and 6 bases from J, the junction kept 5 bases outside the gene matches. This CDR3 has 14 amino acids. The CDR3 protein is CASRLTGGGQPQHF. CDR3 sequence (DNA): TGTGCCAGCAGGCTGACAGGGGGCGGTCAGCCCCAGCATTTT.

The chain carries TRBV20-1 and TRBJ2-3; tentatively, D is TRBD2 (6 bases). The germline gives CDR1 DFQATT, CDR2 SNEGSKA (reference sequence). V lost 3 bases and J 2 bases, leaving 12 bases between the germline ends. The length of the CDR3 is 14 residues. The chain's CDR3 is CSASSGGITDTQYF. Here the CDR3 DNA reads TGCAGTGCTAGTAGTGGCGGGATCACAGATACGCAGTATTTT.

This clonotype appeared a few times. This chain connects TRBV6-5 to TRBJ2-4, with a weak D call TRBD1 (5 bases). Per germline, CDR1 MNHEY and CDR2 SVGAGI. Deletions cut 5 bases from V and 1 base from J, with 15 bases between. The CDR3 is 16 amino acids. The CDR3 bases are TGTGCCAGCAGTCCAAGCTGGGGCTTGGCCAAAAACATTCAGTACTTC. It specifies CASSPSWGLAKNIQYF.

The chain has TRBV5-1 and TRBJ1-2, with D tentatively TRBD1 (5 bases). The CDR3 is made up of 15 amino acids. Germline V gives CDR1 SGHRS, CDR2 YFSETQ. V lost 1 base and J 4 bases, leaving 14 bases between the germline ends. This chain's CDR3 is CASSLKEGRTYGYTF. The CDR3, as DNA: TGCGCCAGCAGCTTGAAAGAGGGACGGACCTATGGCTACACCTTC.

This clonotype was seen a handful of times. V usage is TRBV18 and J usage is TRBJ2-3; 7 nucleotides agree with TRBD2. Germline V gene lookup returns CDR1 KGHSH and CDR2 LQKENI. CDR3 size: 16 residues. The trim removed 4 bases at V and 1 base at J, leaving 8 bases unmatched. CDR3 protein: CASSRLFREGTDTQYF. DNA of the CDR3: TGTGCCAGCTCACGGCTATTCCGGGAGGGCACAGATACGCAGTATTTT.

This rearrangement joins TRBV6-6 to TRBJ2-4; no clear D. This CDR3 has 15 residues. V gave up 2 bases and J gave up 0 bases, with 8 bases separating them. CDR1 MNHNY and CDR2 SVGAGI come from the germline V gene (reference sequence). The CDR3 bases are TGTGCCAGCAGTTACGCGGAAACAGCCAAAAACATTCAGTACTTC. It codes for CASSYAETAKNIQYF.

This clonotype has only a few counts. The DNA of the CDR3 is TGCAGTGCTAGTAAAGGACTAGGCGAGACCCAGTACTTC. Translation gives CSASKGLGETQYF. The chain is built from TRBV20-1 and TRBJ2-5; 7 bases fit TRBD2. The CDR3 totals 13 residues. V was pared by 3 bases and J by 5 bases, with 6 bases of the junction left unmatched. From germline, CDR1 is DFQATT and CDR2 SNEGSKA (reference sequence).

The chain recombines TRBV9 with TRBJ2-3; the D is unclear. Germline CDR1 SGDLS, CDR2 YYNGEE. V was clipped by 3 bases and J by 4 bases, with 15 bases between them. The CDR3 runs 15 residues. The CDR3 nucleotides are TGTGCCAGCAGCGGGCAAGGGCTGGATTCAGATACGCAGTATTTT. Residues: CASSGQGLDSDTQYF. The whole variable domain, remainder taken from reference TRBV9 and TRBJ2-3, is DSGVTQTPKHLITATGQRVTLRCSPRSGDLSVYWYQQSLDQGLQFLIQYYNGEERAKGNILERFSAQQFPDLHSELNLSSLELGDSALYFCASSGQGLDSDTQYFGPGTRLTVL.

In its sample, this clonotype was seen a few times. The J gene is TRBJ2-6, the V gene TRBV4-3; D is possibly TRBD1 (5 bases). Germline V gene sequence: CDR1 LGHNA, CDR2 YSLEER. The V gene lost 1 base and the J gene lost 0 bases, with 13 bases spanning the gap. CDR3 length: 18 residues. The CDR3 DNA sequence: TGCGCCAGCAGCCAAGTTTCCGACAGCTACTCTGGGGCCAACGTCCTGACTTTC. This encodes CASSQVSDSYSGANVLTF.

The rearrangement links TRBV7-2 to TRBJ2-1; 7 bases align to TRBD1. The CDR3 has 17 residues. Trimming at V came to 1 base and at J to 9 bases, leaving 15 bases not matched to a gene. Germline CDR1 reads SGHTA; CDR2 reads FQGNSA. This CDR3 is CASSLVGGQFGVVEQFF. For the CDR3, the DNA is TGTGCCAGCAGCTTAGTAGGGGGACAGTTCGGGGTGGTTGAGCAGTTCTTC.

The chain has TRBV7-8 and TRBJ1-5; no definite D call. V lost 5 bases to trimming and J lost 2 bases, with 19 bases between them. This CDR3 comprises 17 residues. Germline CDR1 is SGHVS and CDR2 is FQNEAQ. Here the CDR3 reads CASSIAGDGVGNQPQHF. The DNA of the CDR3 is TGTGCCAGCAGCATCGCGGGTGACGGGGTGGGCAATCAGCCCCAGCATTTT.

The sample holds many counts of this clonotype. CDR3 in DNA: TGCGCCAGCAGCTTCCCTCGACTTAACAGGGATAGCAATCAGCCCCAGCATTTT. Translating it yields CASSFPRLNRDSNQPQHF. V gene TRBV5-1 combines with J gene TRBJ1-5; D perhaps matches TRBD1 (6 bases). Per the germline V gene, CDR1 is SGHRS and CDR2 is YFSETQ. CDR3 length: 18 residues. Trimming pared 2 bases from V and 0 bases from J, leaving 18 bases between. The full variable domain, its missing parts supplied by reference TRBV5-1 and TRBJ1-5, is KAGVTQTPRYLIKTRGQQVTLSCSPISGHRSVSWYQQTPGQGLQFLFEYFSETQRNKGNFPGRFSGRQFSNSRSEMNVSTLELGDSALYLCASSFPRLNRDSNQPQHFGDGTRLSIL.

This clonotype was seen only a few times. CDR3 in amino acids: CASSQDLRARGTEAFF. CDR3 bases: TGCGCCAGCAGCCAAGACCTCAGGGCGAGGGGCACTGAAGCTTTCTTT. The rearrangement uses TRBV4-3 and TRBJ1-1, with D perhaps matching TRBD1 (5 bases). V lost 0 bases, J lost 4 bases, and 15 bases lay in between. This CDR3 contains 16 residues. Germline loops: CDR1 LGHNA, CDR2 YSLEER.

Points on this clonotype: One junction end disagrees with the germline gene, perhaps due to a read error. The rearrangement uses TRBV9 and TRBJ2-1; D call uncertain. Germline V gene data show CDR1 as SGDLS and CDR2 as YYNGEE. The CDR3 contains 15 residues. As DNA, the CDR3 is TGTGCCAGCAGCGCCCCGCATAGCTCCTACAATGAGCGGTTCTTC. Translation: CASSAPHSSYNERFF.

This clonotype was picked up a small number of times. The J gene is TRBJ2-3, the V gene TRBV29-1, with no clear D. V was clipped by 4 bases and J by 4 bases, with 6 bases between them. There are 11 residues in the CDR3. Germline V lookup: CDR1 SQVTM, CDR2 ANQGSEA. CDR3 DNA: TGCAGCGTTGGTTCGGCAGATACGCAGTATTTT. This translates into CSVGSADTQYF.

V is TRBV5-1 and J is TRBJ2-5, with D possibly being TRBD1 (6 bases). The germline V and J ends were trimmed by 4 bases and 4 bases, with 14 bases remaining between them. CDR3 length equals 14 residues. The V gene's germline CDR1 is SGHRS and CDR2 YFSETQ. The CDR3 loop is CASSIGGRIETQYF. Written as DNA, the CDR3 is TGCGCCAGCAGCATAGGGGGTCGGATAGAGACCCAGTACTTC. The variable domain in full, with the rest retrieved from reference TRBV5-1 and TRBJ2-5, is KAGVTQTPRYLIKTRGQQVTLSCSPISGHRSVSWYQQTPGQGLQFLFEYFSETQRNKGNFPGRFSGRQFSNSRSEMNVSTLELGDSALYLCASSIGGRIETQYFGPGTRLLVL.

In this sample, this clonotype turned up a few times. One end of the junction fails to match germline, which may point to a read error. The rearrangement uses TRBV9 and TRBJ2-4, with TRBD2 matching over 11 bases. The J call is doubtful: the DNA matches TRBJ2-5 better. The CDR3 totals 15 residues. Germline V lookup: CDR1 SGDLS, CDR2 YYNGEE. The CDR3 nucleotides are TGTGCCAGCAACGTAGCGACTAGCGGGGAAGAGACCCAGTACTTC. The encoded protein is CASNVATSGEETQYF.